The 9 T cell receptor beta chains reported below all come from one sample, sequenced in a study of T cell changes during pregnancy in multiple sclerosis. Sequencing was performed with immunoSEQ multiplex PCR; in TCRdb, only in-frame clones are kept and a portion is missing. This table holds 55,000 to 75,000 clones, 90% to 95% found once. This sample comprised peripheral blood, obtained after pregnancy. These TCRs come from a female donor in good health, enrolled as a control in a pregnancy study.

This sequence joins TRBV10-3 and TRBJ2-3; 7 nucleotides align to TRBD2. The V segment lost 9 bases and the J segment 0 bases; nucleotides outside the gene matches: 3. The CDR3 contains 13 residues. Germline V gene data show CDR1 as ENHRY and CDR2 as SYGVKD. The CDR3 DNA is TGTGCCATGTCTAGCGGAAGCACAGATACGCAGTATTTT. It translates to CAMSSGSTDTQYF.

V gene TRBV4-1 combines with J gene TRBJ2-1; 9 bases match TRBD2. Germline V gene lookup returns CDR1 MGHRA and CDR2 YSYEKL. The length of the CDR3 is 15 residues. The ends lost 1 base at V and 8 bases at J; junction bases unmatched: 6. Here the CDR3 DNA reads TGCGCCAGCAGCCAAGTGGGACTAGCTATCTATGAGCAGTTCTTC. It encodes CASSQVGLAIYEQFF.

The rearrangement uses TRBV20-1 and TRBJ2-5, with unresolved D. The CDR3 has 11 residues. Looked up from germline, CDR1 is DFQATT and CDR2 is SNEGSKA (reference sequence). V was pared by 4 bases and J by 3 bases, with 6 bases between. CDR3 in DNA: TGCAGTGCTACCTCTAAAGAGACCCAGTACTTC. Its translation is CSATSKETQYF.

This chain links TRBV29-1 with TRBJ1-4; D unresolved. Germline lookup yields CDR1 SQVTM and CDR2 ANQGSEA. There are 13 residues in the CDR3. V was trimmed by 5 bases and J by 1 base, leaving 8 bases between them. The CDR3 coding sequence is TGCAGCGTTCGTGAGGGAACTAATGAAAAACTGTTTTTT. It translates to CSVREGTNEKLFF.

The rearrangement links TRBV9 to TRBJ2-7, with a tentative D call TRBD2 (6 bases). CDR1 and CDR2 from the germline V gene are SGDLS and YYNGEE. This CDR3 is 13 amino acids long. V was cut by 4 bases and J by 7 bases, with 15 bases left in between. The CDR3 nucleotides read TGTGCCAGCAGCTCCGCGGGGCCCGGGGAGCAGTACTTC. Translation: CASSSAGPGEQYF.

The rearrangement joins TRBV11-2 to TRBJ2-7, with D possibly matching TRBD1 (6 bases). V lost 2 bases, J lost 0 bases, and 11 bases lay in between. There are 15 residues in the CDR3. Looked up from germline, CDR1 is SGHAT and CDR2 is FQNNGV. In DNA, the CDR3 is TGTGCCAGCAGCTTAAACAGGGCGAACTCCTACGAGCAGTACTTC. Amino acids: CASSLNRANSYEQYF.

V gene TRBV5-4 combines with J gene TRBJ2-5; 12 bases align to TRBD2. This CDR3 is built from 15 residues. Germline loops: CDR1 SGHNT, CDR2 YYREEE (reference sequence). J gave up 3 bases and V 4 bases, and 4 bases lay outside the gene matches. The CDR3 sequence: CASSERLAGEETQYF. The CDR3 nucleotides are TGTGCCAGCAGCGAAAGACTAGCGGGGGAAGAGACCCAGTACTTC.

The V call is TRBV7-2, the J call TRBJ1-1; the match to TRBD1 covers 7 bases. The CDR3 contains 14 residues. V lost 5 bases, J lost 1 base, and 4 bases stayed unmatched. The germline V gene has CDR1 SGHTA and CDR2 FQGNSA. CDR3 sequence (DNA): TGTGCCAGCAGCCGACAGGGAGCGAACACTGAAGCTTTCTTT. Translating gives CASSRQGANTEAFF. Full variable domain (remainder filled in from reference TRBV7-2 and TRBJ1-1): GAGVSQSPSNKVTEKGKDVELRCDPISGHTALYWYRQSLGQGLEFLIYFQGNSAPDKSGLPSDRFSAERTGGSVSTLTIQRTQQEDSAVYLCASSRQGANTEAFFGQGTRLTVV.

The genes are TRBV7-2 and TRBJ1-5, with 8 bases matching TRBD1. The CDR3 runs to 18 residues. The trim removed 3 bases at V and 0 bases at J, leaving 10 bases unmatched. Looked up from germline, CDR1 is SGHTA and CDR2 is FQGNSA. The CDR3 nucleotides read TGTGCCAGCAGCTTCCCCCGACAGGGGATCTATAGCAATCAGCCCCAGCATTTT. Encoded protein: CASSFPRQGIYSNQPQHF.